This T cell receptor beta chain stems from a study of blood T cell repertoires in COVID-19. Study-wide background: The analysed material was cDNA or gDNA that came from T cells, B-cell-depleted T cells, or PBMCs.

The CDR3 is 19 residues long. Trimming pared 1 base from V and 0 bases from J, leaving 19 bases between. The V gene's germline CDR1 is LGHNA and CDR2 YNFKEQ. Authors' data handling: Counts of nucleated cells, estimated from reference gene primer amplification, were obtained. Clones were read by immunoSEQ multiplex PCR, and TCRdb kept only the in-frame ones, dropping some. For V, J and clone size, that table is used; D and trimming come from the DNA. Among around 140,000 clones listed, 84% were seen once. Donors were grouped by their self-reported clinical history. What was sequenced was PBMCs or T cells enriched from blood (not recorded which). The rearrangement joins TRBV4-2 to TRBJ1-5; tentative D call: TRBD1 (6 bases). The receptor comes from a woman between 45 and 65 years old with acute COVID-19. In DNA form, the CDR3 reads TGTGCCAGCAGCCAAGCCCTGGGGGGAGGGGGAAATAGCAATCAGCCCCAGCATTTT. It codes for CASSQALGGGGNSNQPQHF.